These 29 T cell receptor beta chains share one sample of origin, sequenced in a study of blood T cell repertoires in COVID-19. Measured with immunoSEQ multiplex PCR; TCRdb has only the in-frame clones, and not every one. This table holds 200,000 to 300,000 clones, approximately 85% found once. The sequenced material came from peripheral blood. These receptor sequences come from an older woman with active or convalescent COVID-19.

This clone has just one count. The gene calls are TRBV9 and TRBJ2-1, with TRBD1 as a possible D gene (5 bases). This CDR3 region has 15 residues. Germline V CDR1 and CDR2: SGDLS, YYNGEE. V was trimmed by 0 bases and J by 3 bases, leaving 10 bases between them. CDR3 nucleotide sequence: TGTGCCAGCAGCGTAGCGCCGGACATCTACAATGAGCAGTTCTTC. Translated: CASSVAPDIYNEQFF. The full variable domain, in which reference TRBV9 and TRBJ2-1 provide the parts outside the CDR3, is DSGVTQTPKHLITATGQRVTLRCSPRSGDLSVYWYQQSLDQGLQFLIQYYNGEERAKGNILERFSAQQFPDLHSELNLSSLELGDSALYFCASSVAPDIYNEQFFGPGTRLTVL.

This clone has a handful of counts. The chain recombines TRBV7-2 with TRBJ1-5; D is undetermined. This CDR3 has 15 amino acids. Germline CDR1 is SGHTA and CDR2 is FQGNSA. The V and J ends lost 1 base and 2 bases respectively, with 9 bases between them. The CDR3 is CASSLVGQGNQPQHF. CDR3 DNA sequence: TGTGCCAGCAGCTTAGTTGGGCAGGGCAATCAGCCCCAGCATTTT.

The J gene is TRBJ1-5, the V gene TRBV19, with D perhaps TRBD1 (6 bases). CDR1 and CDR2 from the germline V gene are LNHDA and SQIVND (reference sequence). The CDR3 totals 17 residues. Between the trimmed V and J ends, which lost 5 bases and 0 bases, there was a span of 17 bases. CDR3 in amino acids: CASSPGGGGFSNQPQHF. The DNA of the CDR3 is TGTGCCAGTAGTCCGGGCGGCGGGGGCTTTAGCAATCAGCCCCAGCATTTT.

The gene calls are TRBV7-9 and TRBJ2-3; D is uncertain. Between the trimmed V and J ends, which lost 2 bases and 5 bases, there was a span of 14 bases. CDR1 and CDR2 (germline): SEHNR, FQNEAQ (reference sequence). The CDR3 length is 15 residues. The DNA of the CDR3 is TGTGCCAGCAGCTTACGAGAACTACCACAAGATACGCAGTATTTT. Translated: CASSLRELPQDTQYF.

The chain links TRBV28 to TRBJ1-5; no definite D call. The V gene's germline CDR1 is MDHEN and CDR2 SYDVKM. Trimming removed 1 base from V and 3 bases from J, with 4 bases in between. The CDR3 totals 13 residues. CDR3 in amino acids: CASSLSLNQPQHF. CDR3 DNA: TGTGCCAGCAGTTTATCCCTCAATCAGCCCCAGCATTTT.

The rearrangement uses TRBV9 and TRBJ2-1; D possibly corresponds to TRBD2 (5 bases). Germline V gene data show CDR1 as SGDLS and CDR2 as YYNGEE. The V and J ends lost 0 bases and 0 bases respectively, with 7 bases between them. The CDR3 consists of 15 residues. Here the CDR3 reads CASSVGGNSYNEQFF. CDR3 coding DNA: TGTGCCAGCAGCGTAGGAGGGAACTCCTACAATGAGCAGTTCTTC.

This rearrangement joins TRBV7-2 to TRBJ2-1; tentatively, D is TRBD2 (6 bases). CDR1 SGHTA and CDR2 FQGNSA come from the germline V gene. The CDR3 sequence is 13 residues long. Trimming removed 6 bases from V and 9 bases from J, with 15 bases in between. The CDR3 DNA sequence: TGTGCCAGCAGTCTGGATTTGGGGGGTGAGCAGTTCTTC. The encoded protein is CASSLDLGGEQFF.

The rearrangement joins TRBV19 to TRBJ1-1, with D perhaps matching TRBD1 (6 bases). This CDR3 comprises 14 residues. The V and J ends lost 10 bases and 0 bases respectively, with 15 bases between them. Germline V lookup: CDR1 LNHDA, CDR2 SQIVND (reference sequence). Here the CDR3 DNA reads TGTGCCACCCCAAAGGGGGGGCTGAACACTGAAGCTTTCTTT. The encoded protein is CATPKGGLNTEAFF.

This sequence joins TRBV6-5 and TRBJ2-2, with 8 bases matching TRBD1. The length of the CDR3 is 15 residues. Germline V gene lookup returns CDR1 MNHEY and CDR2 SVGAGI. With V trimmed by 6 bases and J by 3 bases, 6 bases remained unmatched. The CDR3, as DNA: TGTGCCAGCAGGGCGACAGGGGCCTACACCGGGGAGCTGTTTTTT. This codes for CASRATGAYTGELFF.

The chain carries TRBV4-1 and TRBJ2-3; 11 bases are a match to TRBD2. The germline gives CDR1 MGHRA, CDR2 YSYEKL. This CDR3 has 16 amino acids. V lost 3 bases to trimming and J lost 3 bases; unmatched junction nucleotides: 5. CDR3 nucleotides: TGCGCCAGCAGCCAGGGTAGCGGGGGGGCAACAGATACGCAGTATTTT. Its protein is CASSQGSGGATDTQYF.

The chain couples TRBV6-5 to TRBJ2-7, with TRBD1 matching 8 bases. Germline V gene data show CDR1 as MNHEY and CDR2 as SVGAGI. This CDR3 has 14 amino acids. J gave up 0 bases and V 6 bases, and 4 bases lay outside the gene matches. CDR3 loop: CASSGTGVSYEQYF. DNA of the CDR3: TGTGCCAGCAGCGGGACAGGAGTCTCCTACGAGCAGTACTTC.

CDR3 nucleotides: TGTGCCAGCAGCTTTGGGGCGGCTACCACAAATGAGCAGTTCTTC. This codes for CASSFGAATTNEQFF. The chain employs TRBV11-3 and TRBJ2-1; possibly TRBD1 for D (5 bases). This CDR3 comprises 15 residues. Per the germline V gene, CDR1 is SGHNT and CDR2 is YENEEA. V gave up 3 bases and J gave up 7 bases, with 16 bases separating them.

The chain combines TRBV19 with TRBJ2-5; D possibly corresponds to TRBD2 (6 bases). The CDR3 is made up of 15 amino acids. The V gene's germline CDR1 is LNHDA and CDR2 SQIVND (reference sequence). The V and J ends lost 7 bases and 5 bases respectively, with 20 bases between them. The CDR3 DNA reads TGTGCCAGTACCCAACAGGAGGGGCTGTGGGAGACCCAGTACTTC. Its translation: CASTQQEGLWETQYF.

V is TRBV11-2 and J is TRBJ1-2, with D perhaps TRBD1 (5 bases). V dropped 1 base and J dropped 0 bases, with 18 bases sitting between them. This CDR3 region has 18 residues. Germline V lookup: CDR1 SGHAT, CDR2 FQNNGV. The DNA of the CDR3 is TGTGCCAGCAGCTTAGGGGGGGGTATTAACCATCCTAACTATGGCTACACCTTC. Translating gives CASSLGGGINHPNYGYTF. Drawing the rest from reference TRBV11-2 and TRBJ1-2, the complete variable domain is EAGVAQSPRYKIIEKRQSVAFWCNPISGHATLYWYQQILGQGPKLLIQFQNNGVVDDSQLPKDRFSAERLKGVDSTLKIQPAKLEDSAVYLCASSLGGGINHPNYGYTFGSGTRLTVV.

The V gene is TRBV3-1 (or the pseudogene TRBV3-2), the J gene TRBJ2-7, with TRBD1 identical over 9 bases. After removal of 4 bases from V and 4 bases from J, the junction contained 8 bases not matched to a gene. The CDR3 extends over 15 amino acids. CDR1 is LGHDT, CDR2 YNNKEL, per germline (reference sequence). CDR3 amino acids: CASSLGGQGTYEQYF. The DNA for the CDR3 is TGTGCCAGCAGCCTCGGAGGACAGGGGACTTACGAGCAGTACTTC.

The V gene is TRBV6-5, the J gene TRBJ1-2; 7 nucleotides match TRBD1. Germline CDR1 is MNHEY and CDR2 is SVGAGI. Trimming at V came to 7 bases and at J to 7 bases, leaving 15 bases not matched to a gene. The CDR3 has 15 amino acids. The CDR3 is CASTPRTGPRRGYTF. CDR3 in DNA: TGTGCCAGCACCCCACGGACAGGACCCCGTCGTGGCTACACCTTC.

The genes are TRBV6-2 or TRBV6-3 and TRBJ1-2, with D possibly TRBD1 on 5 matching bases. In germline, CDR1 is MNHEY, CDR2 SVGEGT. Trimming removed 6 bases from V and 5 bases from J, with 16 bases in between. The CDR3 is made up of 14 amino acids. The CDR3 spells CASSRLQGGYGYTF. The CDR3 DNA reads TGTGCCAGCAGCCGTCTTCAGGGTGGTTATGGCTACACCTTC.

V usage is TRBV10-2 and J usage is TRBJ2-7; 11 bases are shared with TRBD2. The CDR3 is 14 residues long. The germline V gene has CDR1 WSHSY and CDR2 SAAADI. V lost 4 bases, J lost 2 bases, and 1 base stayed unmatched. The CDR3 region has the DNA TGCGCCAGCAGTGCTAGCGGGGGGACCTACGAGCAGTACTTC. Its translation is CASSASGGTYEQYF.

The chain has TRBV5-4 and TRBJ1-1, with 8 bases matching TRBD1. The CDR3 totals 15 residues. V dropped 2 bases and J dropped 3; count of bases not matched to a gene: 6. Germline CDR1 SGHNT, CDR2 YYREEE (reference sequence). The CDR3: CASSLPGGQDTEAFF. The CDR3 coding sequence is TGTGCCAGCAGCTTACCAGGGGGCCAGGACACTGAAGCTTTCTTT.

The rearrangement joins TRBV5-5 to TRBJ2-3; D is unresolved. V was pared by 3 bases and J by 0 bases, with 8 bases between. Looked up from germline, CDR1 is SGHKS and CDR2 is YYEKEE (reference sequence). The CDR3 is 14 residues long. The CDR3 protein is CASSSPTSTDTQYF. The CDR3, as DNA: TGTGCCAGCAGCTCGCCGACTAGCACAGATACGCAGTATTTT.

The genes are TRBV30 and TRBJ1-2, with 7 bases matching TRBD1. After removal of 4 bases from V and 6 bases from J, the junction contained 11 bases not matched to a gene. Germline CDR1 reads GTSNPN; CDR2 reads SVGIG (reference sequence). This CDR3 region has 14 residues. The CDR3 coding sequence is TGTGCCTGGACAAAAGGTCAGGGGGTCCATGGCTACACCTTC. Its protein is CAWTKGQGVHGYTF.

This sequence joins TRBV23-1 and TRBJ1-1; 9 positions match TRBD1. TRBV23-1 is filed as an ORF, its function uncertain. The ends lost 8 bases at V and 6 bases at J; junction bases unmatched: 10. The CDR3 has 14 amino acids. The CDR3 region has the DNA TGCGCCAGCTCCTGGGACAGGGTTTTCTCTGAAGCTTTCTTT. Translated: CASSWDRVFSEAFF.

The chain carries TRBV6-6 and TRBJ2-3; TRBD2 agrees at 10 bases. The germline CDR1 and CDR2 sequences are MNHNY and SVGAGI (reference sequence). With 5 bases clipped from V and 7 bases from J, the junction kept 6 bases outside the gene matches. The CDR3 is 14 amino acids. The CDR3 region is CASSTSGGANTQYF. The CDR3 DNA follows: TGTGCCAGCAGTACGAGCGGGGGGGCGAATACGCAGTATTTT.

The V gene is TRBV21-1, the J gene TRBJ2-7; whether TRBD2, the table's D call, matches the DNA was not checked. TRBV21-1 is classified as a pseudogene. This CDR3 has 15 amino acids. The CDR3 coding sequence is TGTGCCAGCAGCAAAGCGGGGAGTGAAGGGCGAGAGCAGTACTTC. The encoded protein is CASSKAGSEGREQYF.

CDR3 loop: CASSFAGGDTQYF. The CDR3 DNA reads TGTGCCAGCAGCTTTGCGGGGGGGGATACGCAGTATTTT. The chain employs TRBV11-2 and TRBJ2-3; 9 bases are shared with TRBD2. This CDR3 has 13 residues. V shed 3 bases, J shed 6 bases, and the junction held 1 base outside the gene matches. In germline, CDR1 is SGHAT, CDR2 FQNNGV.

The chain recombines TRBV6-2 or TRBV6-3 with TRBJ2-1; unclear D gene. The germline CDR1 and CDR2 sequences are MNHEY and SVGEGT. The CDR3 is 14 amino acids. V was shortened by 0 bases and J by 7 bases, with 10 bases between the two germline ends. The DNA of the CDR3 is TGTGCCAGCAGTTACTCGAAAGTCAGGAATGAGCAGTTCTTC. It translates to CASSYSKVRNEQFF.

V gene TRBV24-1 combines with J gene TRBJ2-1; TRBD2 matches 12 bases. The CDR3 contains 15 residues. Unmatched junction bases numbered 2, after V lost 5 bases and J lost 4 bases. The V gene's germline CDR1 is KGHDR and CDR2 SFDVKD. The chain's CDR3 is CATSALAGGYNEQFF. The CDR3 DNA is TGTGCCACCAGTGCACTAGCGGGGGGATACAATGAGCAGTTCTTC.

The chain employs TRBV2 and TRBJ2-6; 8 nucleotides agree with TRBD1. The CDR3 sequence is 18 residues long. Germline CDR1 SNHLY, CDR2 FYNNEI. Unmatched junction bases numbered 6, after V lost 2 bases and J lost 0 bases. This CDR3 reads CASSEFGTGPSGANVLTF. DNA of the CDR3: TGTGCCAGCAGTGAATTTGGGACAGGTCCCTCTGGGGCCAACGTCCTGACTTTC.

The rearrangement links TRBV2 to TRBJ2-1, with a weak D call TRBD2 (6 bases). Germline-derived CDR1 and CDR2 are SNHLY and FYNNEI. Trimming took 6 bases from V and 8 from J, leaving 11 bases between them. CDR3 length equals 12 residues. The CDR3 spells CASRRGYDEQFF. As DNA, the CDR3 is TGTGCCAGCAGGCGGGGTTACGATGAGCAGTTCTTC.